The source of this T cell receptor beta chain is a study of CD8 T cells in ankylosing spondylitis. Study findings and constraints: A motif in TCR beta, a set of eight highly homologous variants, appeared characteristic of ankylosing spondylitis blood. With a CD8+ phenotype, disease-linked clones were relatively rare in peripheral blood. Previous work reported some of these motif variants in the synovial fluid and blood of reactive arthritis.

At least ten counts were recorded for this clonotype. No antigen is known for it. TCRdb called the 5' RACE reads again in MiXCR, with one record for every CDR3 protein. Among 180,000 or so distinct CDR3 sequences listed, around a tenth were seen once. The TCR comes from a male donor with ankylosing spondylitis or in good health (not recorded which). Input material: blood, either unsorted or a sorted T cell fraction (not recorded which).

The CDR3 coding sequence is TGCGCCAGCAGCTTCCGACAGGTGGTGAACACCGGGGAGCTGTTTTTT. It yields the protein CASSFRQVVNTGELFF. The chain has TRBV5-1 and TRBJ2-2; D perhaps matches TRBD1 (6 bases). Germline CDR1 is SGHRS and CDR2 is YFSETQ. The CDR3 totals 16 residues. With 2 bases removed from V and 1 base from J, the gap between germline ends came to 12 bases.